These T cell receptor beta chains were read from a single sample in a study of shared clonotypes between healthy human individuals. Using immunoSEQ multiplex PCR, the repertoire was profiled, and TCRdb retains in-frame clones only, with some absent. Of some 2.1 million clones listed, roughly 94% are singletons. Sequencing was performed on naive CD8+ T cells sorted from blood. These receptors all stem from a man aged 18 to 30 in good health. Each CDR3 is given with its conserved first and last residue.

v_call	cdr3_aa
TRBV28	CASSLRTGYGYTF
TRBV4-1	CASSQGDLLGAEQYF
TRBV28	CASSLVQNTEAFF
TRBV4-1	CASSQNRAYEQYF
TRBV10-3	CAISEDGGPRRADTQYF
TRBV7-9	CASSVPGGPGPFIF
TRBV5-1	CASRVLGPDTEAFF
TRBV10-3	CAISDLPGQGGEQYF
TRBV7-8	CASSPAPSTVQSEEGELFF
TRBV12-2	CASRSRDRDYEQYF
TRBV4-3	CASSQERSGGNEKLFF
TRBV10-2	CATTNKLAGLSGANVLTF
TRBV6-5	CASSGSGEEHQPQHF
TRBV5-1	CASRPTYSTEAFF
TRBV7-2	CASSYDRGSYEQYF
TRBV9	CASSVAGANYGYTF
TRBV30	CAWGTGTGRTEAFF
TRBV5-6	CASSDVRGNTLLAYGYTF
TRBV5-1	CASSTPYQETQYF
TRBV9	CASSVGPGTGSNSPLHF
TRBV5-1	CASSSNEPVGVYNEQFF
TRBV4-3	CASSQGVGVSYEQYF
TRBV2	CASRPRPSPDTQYF
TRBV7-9	CASSRRQGEETQYF
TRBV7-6	CASSPLLAGIYNEQFF
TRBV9	CASSEGQGWLQETQYF
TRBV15	CATSRDSKRGNTDTQYF
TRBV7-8	CASSGGYTYEQYF
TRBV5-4	CASSLMGGAGQFF
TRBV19	CASRNRVMENIQYF
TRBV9	CASSVGQVTTDTQYF
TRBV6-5	CASSYRLADYTGELFF
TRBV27	CASSLLGTVTEAFF
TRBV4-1	CASSQDLLAGDNEQFF
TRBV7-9	CASSSGQGNYGYTF
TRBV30	CAWGRGDYGYTF
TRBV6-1	CASSAQVGNEKLFF
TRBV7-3	CASSLIGGAKPYEQYF
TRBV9	CASSGSGNEQFF
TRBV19	CASSSSRDRGRTEAFF
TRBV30	CAWARDEQYF
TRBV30	CAWSVGGTSTDTQYF
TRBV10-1	CASSAGRDRGSYEQYF
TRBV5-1	CASAEGTESEAFF
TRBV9	CASSVEALSGRTKETQYF
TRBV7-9	CASSPPDRIYEQYF
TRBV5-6	CASSLGQPSSYNEQFF
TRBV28	CASSLSLGQGDYGYTF
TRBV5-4	CASSLEGGEQFF
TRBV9	CASSLQPGGGDYEQYF
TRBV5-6	CASSLGSGTTHNEQFF
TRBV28	CASSPGMGETQYF
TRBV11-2	CASSFLGSDTEAFF
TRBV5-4	CASSTRTNEQFF
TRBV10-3	CAIGEQGNYGYTF
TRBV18	CASSPSTYEQYF